This T cell receptor beta chain was obtained from a study of OX40 agonist ivuxolimab in advanced cancers. For the study at large: The study treated patients with ivuxolimab, an agonistic anti-OX40 (CD134) antibody. Study results and caveats: With doses of 0.1 to 3.0 mg/kg, CD4+ and CD8+ blood T cells had undergone clonal expansion by week 6.

Sampling of blood occurred at baseline, cycle 4 day 1, and cycle 7 day 1. This table comes from immunoSEQ multiplex PCR, and its TCRdb copy is limited to in-frame clones, with some not included. Of roughly 45,000 clones in the sample, about 86% were seen once. Germline assignment: CDR1 SGHTA and CDR2 FQGTGA. The CDR3 length is 14 residues. Trimming left V 5 bases short and J 3 bases short, with 13 bases between. As to this clone: The antigen is unknown.

The V gene is TRBV7-3, the J gene TRBJ1-1, with D possibly TRBD1 on 6 matching bases. Sequenced material: CD4+ or CD8+ T cells sorted from blood, taken in a trial of the OX40 agonist ivuxolimab. This clonotype was sampled from an adult with an advanced solid tumor such as melanoma, head and neck, liver or kidney cancer. CDR3 bases: TGTGCCAGCAGCCCAACAGGGTCCCACACTGAAGCTTTCTTT. Translated: CASSPTGSHTEAFF.